The 27 T cell receptor beta chains presented below share a single source sample, sequenced in a study of blood T cell repertoires in COVID-19. Produced via immunoSEQ multiplex PCR; TCRdb's table is partial and in-frame only. Of about 260,000 clones detected, roughly 87% appear once; the ten largest clones hold around 0.7%. The source material was peripheral blood. The receptors shown here come from a human donor in a cohort sampled during active COVID-19.

The rearrangement links TRBV15 to TRBJ1-1, with D uncertain. The V and J ends lost 2 bases and 4 bases respectively, with 11 bases between them. Germline V gene lookup returns CDR1 LNHNV and CDR2 YYDKDF (reference sequence). The CDR3 loop spans 14 amino acids. The CDR3 loop reads CATSRTSEGTEAFF. The CDR3 DNA is TGTGCCACCAGCAGAACATCCGAGGGCACTGAAGCTTTCTTT.

V gene TRBV10-2 combines with J gene TRBJ1-5, with a weak D call TRBD1 (5 bases). The CDR3 is made up of 15 amino acids. Germline CDR1 is WSHSY and CDR2 is SAAADI. V shed 4 bases and J shed 0 bases, with 10 bases lying between them. The CDR3 sequence is CASSARGYSNQPQHF. CDR3 nucleotide sequence: TGCGCCAGCAGTGCTAGGGGATATAGCAATCAGCCCCAGCATTTT.

The chain couples TRBV18 to TRBJ2-3, with D tentatively TRBD1 (5 bases). There are 16 residues in the CDR3. Germline CDR1 is KGHSH and CDR2 is LQKENI. V was shortened by 2 bases and J by 0 bases, with 12 bases between the two germline ends. DNA for the CDR3: TGTGCCAGCTCACCAAAGGGGATCAGAAGCACAGATACGCAGTATTTT. Translated, it gives CASSPKGIRSTDTQYF.

The chain combines TRBV5-1 with TRBJ2-7; the match to TRBD1 covers 8 bases. Germline lookup yields CDR1 SGHRS and CDR2 YFSETQ. V was clipped by 0 bases and J by 6 bases; unmatched bases: 8. This CDR3 is 15 amino acids long. This chain's CDR3 is CASSLGGQDVLEQYF. CDR3 sequence (DNA): TGCGCCAGCAGCTTGGGGGGACAGGACGTACTCGAGCAGTACTTC. Full variable domain (remainder filled in from reference TRBV5-1 and TRBJ2-7): KAGVTQTPRYLIKTRGQQVTLSCSPISGHRSVSWYQQTPGQGLQFLFEYFSETQRNKGNFPGRFSGRQFSNSRSEMNVSTLELGDSALYLCASSLGGQDVLEQYFGPGTRLTVT.

The rearrangement links TRBV5-4 to TRBJ2-7; 9 bases agree with TRBD2. Germline lookup yields CDR1 SGHNT and CDR2 YYREEE (reference sequence). V gave up 0 bases and J gave up 4 bases; unmatched junction bases: 2. CDR3 length: 14 amino acids. In DNA, the CDR3 is TGTGCCAGCAGCTTGGGCGGGAGGGATTACGAGCAGTACTTC. Protein: CASSLGGRDYEQYF.

The chain recombines TRBV3-1 (or the pseudogene TRBV3-2) with TRBJ2-5, with TRBD1 matching 7 bases. V lost 1 base and J lost 4; bases outside the gene matches: 9. CDR3 size: 16 residues. Per the germline V gene, CDR1 is LGHDT and CDR2 is YNNKEL (reference sequence). The CDR3 spells CASSQAVKGARETQYF. For the CDR3, the DNA is TGTGCCAGCAGCCAAGCGGTCAAGGGGGCGAGAGAGACCCAGTACTTC.

The gene calls are TRBV19 and TRBJ1-1; D unclear. This CDR3 contains 14 residues. Trimming cost V 6 bases and J 11 bases, with 22 bases left between them. Looked up from germline, CDR1 is LNHDA and CDR2 is SQIVND (reference sequence). The CDR3 spells CASSPGMWNDWAFF. The CDR3 DNA reads as TGTGCCAGTAGCCCCGGGATGTGGAACGATTGGGCTTTCTTT.

V usage is TRBV4-2 and J usage is TRBJ2-3; TRBD2 matches at 8 bases. The CDR3 sequence is 18 residues long. CDR1 LGHNA and CDR2 YNFKEQ come from the germline V gene. V shed 1 base, J shed 1 base, and the junction held 10 bases outside the gene matches. The DNA for the CDR3 is TGTGCCAGCAGCCAAGCGGCTAGCGGGTTTCTTCGCACAGATACGCAGTATTTT. Translated, it gives CASSQAASGFLRTDTQYF.

The V call is TRBV19, the J call TRBJ2-3; TRBD2 matches 8 bases. V shed 8 bases, J shed 6 bases, and the junction held 7 bases outside the gene matches. Germline CDR1 and CDR2: LNHDA and SQIVND (reference sequence). The CDR3 is made up of 13 amino acids. The DNA for the CDR3 is TGTGCCAGTGGACCCCGCGGGAGGGATACGCAGTATTTT. Its translation is CASGPRGRDTQYF.

The V and J genes are TRBV7-9 and TRBJ1-4; D might be TRBD1 (5 bases). Germline V CDR1 and CDR2: SEHNR, FQNEAQ (reference sequence). The V end was cut by 3 bases, the J end by 7 bases, with 21 bases between. The CDR3 covers 17 residues. The CDR3 is CASSFPLGRGTGEKLFF. CDR3 bases: TGTGCCAGCAGCTTCCCCCTTGGAAGGGGCACAGGTGAAAAACTGTTTTTT.

There are a few counts of this clone. CDR3 residues: CASQGAVDTEAFF. CDR3 nucleotides: TGCGCCAGCCAAGGGGCGGTTGACACTGAAGCTTTCTTT. This chain links TRBV4-1 with TRBJ1-1, with D tentatively TRBD1 (5 bases). Germline V CDR1 and CDR2: MGHRA, YSYEKL. The CDR3 extends over 13 amino acids. Trimming removed 8 bases at V and 3 bases at J, with 13 bases between.

The V call is TRBV5-6, the J call TRBJ1-1, with no clear D. This CDR3 comprises 13 residues. Germline CDR1 reads SGHDT; CDR2 reads YYEEEE. Trimming took 4 bases from V and 1 from J, leaving 8 bases between them. This chain's CDR3 is CASSLDWNTEAFF. In DNA, the CDR3 is TGTGCCAGCAGCCTAGATTGGAACACTGAAGCTTTCTTT. Full variable domain (missing parts from reference TRBV5-6 and TRBJ1-1): DAGVTQSPTHLIKTRGQQVTLRCSPKSGHDTVSWYQQALGQGPQFIFQYYEEEERQRGNFPDRFSGHQFPNYSSELNVNALLLGDSALYLCASSLDWNTEAFFGQGTRLTVV.

The rearrangement joins TRBV30 to TRBJ2-7, with a possible D match to TRBD2 (6 bases). Trimming pared 7 bases from V and 6 bases from J, leaving 13 bases between. Germline values: CDR1 GTSNPN, CDR2 SVGIG (reference sequence). The CDR3 is 11 amino acids. CDR3 sequence: CASRTGGEQYF. For the CDR3, the DNA is TGTGCCTCACGGACCGGGGGCGAGCAGTACTTC.

The rearrangement uses TRBV12-5 and TRBJ1-2; 10 bases match TRBD1. Germline CDR1 LGHNT, CDR2 FRNRAP. The CDR3 totals 18 residues. Losses at the gene ends were 2 bases for V and 2 bases for J; bases not matched to a gene: 11. CDR3 bases: TGTGCTAGTGGTTTGCACCGGGACAGGGGTTTTGGAAACTATGGCTACACCTTC. Protein: CASGLHRDRGFGNYGYTF.

The chain carries TRBV5-1 and TRBJ1-2; D gene uncertain. CDR3 length equals 14 residues. V was trimmed by 4 bases and J by 8 bases, leaving 18 bases between them. The germline V gene encodes CDR1 SGHRS and CDR2 YFSETQ. The CDR3: CASSPGGPIKGYTF. In DNA, the CDR3 is TGCGCCAGCAGCCCTGGCGGGCCAATAAAGGGCTACACCTTC.

The chain joins TRBV5-1 to TRBJ2-1; weak D call: TRBD1 (6 bases). Trimming shortened V by 0 bases and J by 4 bases, and 14 bases separated the two germline ends. This CDR3 is 16 amino acids long. CDR1 is SGHRS and CDR2 is YFSETQ in the germline V gene. DNA for the CDR3: TGCGCCAGCAGCTTGGGGTGGGACAATGATTACAATGAGCAGTTCTTC. Its translation is CASSLGWDNDYNEQFF.

Concerning this clone: The junction shows a germline mismatch at one end, possibly a read error. The chain carries TRBV5-1 and TRBJ2-7, with a weak D call TRBD2 (6 bases). Per germline, CDR1 SGHRS and CDR2 YFSETQ. The CDR3 covers 14 residues. CDR3 bases: TGCACCAGCAGCCCACAGGAGGGGCCCTACGAGCAGTACTTC. Encoded protein: CTSSPQEGPYEQYF. Combining the CDR3 with reference TRBV5-1 and TRBJ2-7 gives the whole variable domain KAGVTQTPRYLIKTRGQQVTLSCSPISGHRSVSWYQQTPGQGLQFLFEYFSETQRNKGNFPGRFSGRQFSNSRSEMNVSTLELGDSALYLCTSSPQEGPYEQYFGPGTRLTVT.

The rearrangement joins TRBV6-5 to TRBJ1-5; D is undetermined. The CDR3 totals 14 residues. CDR1 and CDR2 (germline): MNHEY, SVGAGI. The germline V and J ends were trimmed by 8 bases and 1 base, with 12 bases remaining between them. The CDR3 loop reads CASAGRGSNQPQHF. CDR3 sequence (DNA): TGTGCCAGCGCGGGCCGCGGGAGCAATCAGCCCCAGCATTTT.

V gene TRBV7-9 combines with J gene TRBJ1-2, with 7 bases identical to TRBD1. CDR1 and CDR2 from the germline V gene are SEHNR and FQNEAQ (reference sequence). This CDR3 comprises 14 residues. Losses at the gene ends were 4 bases for V and 7 bases for J; bases not matched to a gene: 9. For the CDR3, the DNA is TGTGCCAGCAGCTCAATACTTCCAGGGGGTGGCTACACCTTC. Translating gives CASSSILPGGGYTF.

This clone was seen a handful of times. V and J are TRBV7-2 and TRBJ1-2; D unresolved. Trimming pared 3 bases from V and 8 bases from J, leaving 7 bases between. CDR3 length: 11 residues. From germline, CDR1 is SGHTA and CDR2 FQGNSA. CDR3 DNA sequence: TGTGCCAGCAGCTTGCCGGGAGGCTACACCTTC. Translated: CASSLPGGYTF.

This sequence joins TRBV19 and TRBJ2-7; tentatively, D is TRBD2 (5 bases). The V and J ends lost 2 bases and 4 bases respectively, with 12 bases between them. Germline V gives CDR1 LNHDA, CDR2 SQIVND (reference sequence). There are 14 residues in the CDR3. CDR3 sequence: CASSIPGSGYEQYF. The CDR3 DNA is TGTGCCAGTAGTATACCGGGATCCGGATACGAGCAGTACTTC.

Here the CDR3 DNA reads TGTGCCAGCAGTTACCCGGGACATGCGGGTCATACGCAGTATTTT. Amino acid sequence: CASSYPGHAGHTQYF. V is TRBV6-5 and J is TRBJ2-3, with D possibly TRBD1 on 6 matching bases. The ends were cut back, 2 bases at V and 7 bases at J, with 16 bases in the middle. Germline CDR1 is MNHEY and CDR2 is SVGAGI. CDR3 length: 15 amino acids.

This chain links TRBV29-1 with TRBJ1-1, with TRBD1 identical over 7 bases. V lost 5 bases and J lost 4; bases outside the gene matches: 7. The germline gives CDR1 SQVTM, CDR2 ANQGSEA. The CDR3 runs 13 residues. CDR3 coding DNA: TGCAGCGTTTGTGAAGGGGGCGGCACTGAAGCTTTCTTT. It specifies CSVCEGGGTEAFF.

The genes are TRBV7-9 and TRBJ2-7; D might be TRBD2 (5 bases). In germline, CDR1 is SEHNR, CDR2 FQNEAQ (reference sequence). The CDR3 consists of 17 residues. V lost 2 bases and J 4 bases, leaving 21 bases between the germline ends. CDR3 residues: CASSLMGEGRYGYEQYF. CDR3 DNA: TGTGCCAGCAGCTTAATGGGAGAGGGAAGATACGGGTACGAGCAGTACTTC.

J is TRBJ2-3 and V is TRBV4-2; perhaps TRBD2 as D (6 bases). The V end was cut by 0 bases, the J end by 4 bases, with 11 bases between. CDR3 length: 15 residues. CDR1 is LGHNA, CDR2 YNFKEQ, per germline. The CDR3 DNA reads as TGTGCCAGCAGCCAAGAGGCGGGAATCCCAGATACGCAGTATTTT. Translated: CASSQEAGIPDTQYF.

The chain is built from TRBV19 and TRBJ1-5; D gene unclear. V was shortened by 3 bases and J by 11 bases, with 17 bases between the two germline ends. The CDR3 is 14 amino acids. Germline-derived CDR1 and CDR2 are LNHDA and SQIVND (reference sequence). CDR3 region: CASSIPGGFAAQHF. The CDR3 DNA reads as TGTGCCAGTAGTATCCCGGGAGGGTTTGCGGCCCAGCATTTT. The entire variable domain, with the rest obtained from reference TRBV19 and TRBJ1-5, is as follows: DGGITQSPKYLFRKEGQNVTLSCEQNLNHDAMYWYRQDPGQGLRLIYYSQIVNDFQKGDIAEGYSVSREKKESFPLTVTSAQKNPTAFYLCASSIPGGFAAQHFGDGTRLSIL.

This chain joins TRBV6-5 and TRBJ1-1; D is ambiguous. From germline, CDR1 is MNHEY and CDR2 SVGAGI. Trimming took off 7 bases at V and 0 bases at J, with 9 bases between the two ends. CDR3 length: 13 residues. CDR3 protein: CASNPSVNTEAFF. As DNA, the CDR3 is TGTGCCAGCAATCCGTCCGTGAACACTGAAGCTTTCTTT.